These 11 T cell receptor beta chains share one sample of origin, sequenced in a study of T cell responses to AZD1222 COVID-19 vaccine. Sequencing used immunoSEQ multiplex PCR; TCRdb keeps in-frame clones, though not all of them. The profile shows about 180,000 clones, around 88% of them singletons. Material: peripheral blood, obtained 28 days after the second AZD1222 dose. The source is an adult who received the AZD1222 COVID-19 vaccine.

In this sample, this clone turned up a few times. This chain uses TRBV29-1 with TRBJ1-2; D perhaps matches TRBD1 (5 bases). V lost 7 bases to trimming and J lost 4 bases, with 19 bases between them. Germline CDR1 reads SQVTM; CDR2 reads ANQGSEA. This CDR3 has 14 amino acids. Written as DNA, the CDR3 is TGCAGCGGCGTCACTGGGCAGGGTAGCTATGGCTACACCTTC. As protein: CSGVTGQGSYGYTF. Full variable domain (outside the CDR3, taken from reference TRBV29-1 and TRBJ1-2): SAVISQKPSRDICQRGTSLTIQCQVDSQVTMMFWYRQQPGQSLTLIATANQGSEATYESGFVIDKFPISRPNLTFSTLTVSNMSPEDSSIYLCSGVTGQGSYGYTFGSGTRLTVV.

The V and J genes are TRBV29-1 and TRBJ1-1; D is possibly TRBD1 (6 bases). There are 13 residues in the CDR3. V was clipped by 2 bases and J by 4 bases, with 11 bases between them. The germline V gene encodes CDR1 SQVTM and CDR2 ANQGSEA. The CDR3 coding sequence is TGCAGCGTTGAACTAAAGACAGGCACTGAAGCTTTCTTT. Protein: CSVELKTGTEAFF.

This clone was detected once. The chain recombines TRBV18 with TRBJ2-2; 8 bases are shared with TRBD1. V shed 5 bases and J 7 bases; nucleotides not matched to a gene: 3. The germline gives CDR1 KGHSH, CDR2 LQKENI. The CDR3 has 13 amino acids. CDR3 DNA sequence: TGTGCCAGCTCAAGGACAGGGAGCGGGGAGCTGTTTTTT. As protein: CASSRTGSGELFF.

This rearrangement joins TRBV6-2 or TRBV6-3 to TRBJ1-1; 8 bases fit TRBD1. V shed 6 bases, J shed 1 base, and the junction held 13 bases outside the gene matches. From germline, CDR1 is MNHEY and CDR2 SVGEGT. This CDR3 is 17 amino acids long. This CDR3 is CASSRRLQGVGNTEAFF. The CDR3 DNA reads TGTGCCAGCAGCCGCCGATTACAGGGGGTTGGGAACACTGAAGCTTTCTTT.

This chain connects TRBV5-1 to TRBJ1-3; 10 nucleotides match TRBD1. The CDR3 totals 16 residues. CDR1 is SGHRS and CDR2 is YFSETQ in the germline V gene. Trimming cost V 3 bases and J 3 bases; bases outside gene matches: 6. The CDR3 sequence is CASSSTGGYSGNTIYF. The CDR3 DNA reads TGCGCCAGCAGCTCGACAGGGGGCTATAGTGGAAACACCATATATTTT.

The genes are TRBV10-1 and TRBJ1-2; 8 nucleotides agree with TRBD1. V lost 0 bases and J lost 4; bases outside the gene matches: 7. Germline V gives CDR1 WNHNN, CDR2 SYGVQD (reference sequence). There are 16 residues in the CDR3. The chain's CDR3 is CASSESQQGGFYGYTF. CDR3 sequence (DNA): TGCGCCAGCAGTGAGTCGCAACAGGGGGGTTTCTATGGCTACACCTTC.

J is TRBJ2-7 and V is TRBV6-5, with 11 bases fitting TRBD2. With V trimmed by 4 bases and J by 0 bases, 5 bases remained unmatched. The CDR3 sequence is 16 residues long. The germline gives CDR1 MNHEY, CDR2 SVGAGI. CDR3 sequence reads: CASSSPTSGTSYEQYF. Here the CDR3 DNA reads TGTGCCAGCAGTTCACCGACTAGCGGGACCTCCTACGAGCAGTACTTC.

This clone was seen a single time. The chain employs TRBV25-1 and TRBJ1-1, with TRBD1 as a possible D gene (6 bases). Looked up from germline, CDR1 is MGHDK and CDR2 is SYGVNS. Trimming left V 5 bases short and J 4 bases short, with 11 bases between. The CDR3 spans 13 residues. For the CDR3, the DNA is TGTGCCAGCAGTCCCAGGGGAGTCACTGAAGCTTTCTTT. Its protein product is CASSPRGVTEAFF.

This clone was observed once. CDR3 region: CASSFPGLGPQHF. CDR3 DNA: TGTGCCAGCAGTTTTCCCGGTCTGGGGCCCCAGCATTTT. The chain uses TRBV28 and TRBJ1-5, with D hard to call. This CDR3 has 13 amino acids. Trimming removed 3 bases at V and 9 bases at J, with 12 bases between. Germline V gene sequence: CDR1 MDHEN, CDR2 SYDVKM. Full variable domain (missing parts from reference TRBV28 and TRBJ1-5): DVKVTQSSRYLVKRTGEKVFLECVQDMDHENMFWYRQDPGLGLRLIYFSYDVKMKEKGDIPEGYSVSREKKERFSLILESASTNQTSMYLCASSFPGLGPQHFGDGTRLSIL.

This rearrangement joins TRBV7-2 to TRBJ2-7; TRBD1 matches 7 bases. V trimming: 5 bases; J trimming: 6 bases; junction bases outside the gene matches: 10. CDR1 and CDR2 from the germline V gene are SGHTA and FQGNSA. CDR3 length: 14 amino acids. The CDR3 protein is CASSPLRQGFEQYF. CDR3 sequence (DNA): TGTGCCAGCAGCCCACTGAGACAGGGCTTCGAGCAGTACTTC.

The chain employs TRBV9 and TRBJ1-4, with D unclear. Germline V gene sequence: CDR1 SGDLS, CDR2 YYNGEE. V shed 3 bases and J shed 0 bases, with 9 bases lying between them. The CDR3 runs 15 residues. CDR3 residues: CASSDRPATNEKLFF. In DNA, the CDR3 is TGTGCCAGCAGCGATCGACCTGCAACTAATGAAAAACTGTTTTTT.